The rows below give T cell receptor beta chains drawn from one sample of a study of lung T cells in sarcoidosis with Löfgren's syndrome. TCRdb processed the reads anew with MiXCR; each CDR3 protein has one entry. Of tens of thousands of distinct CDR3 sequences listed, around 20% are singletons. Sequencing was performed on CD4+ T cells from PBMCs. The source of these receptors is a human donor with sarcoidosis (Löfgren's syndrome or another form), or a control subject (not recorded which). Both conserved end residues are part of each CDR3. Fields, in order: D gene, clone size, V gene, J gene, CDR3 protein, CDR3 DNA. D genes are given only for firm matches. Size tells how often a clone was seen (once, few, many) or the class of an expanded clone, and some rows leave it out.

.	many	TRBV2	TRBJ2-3	CASSVTHSTDTQYF	TGTGCCAGCAGTGTAACCCACAGCACAGATACGCAGTATTTT
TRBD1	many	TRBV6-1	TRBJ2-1	CATRQGPYEQFF	TGTGCCACCAGACAGGGCCCCTATGAGCAGTTCTTC
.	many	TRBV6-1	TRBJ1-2	CASGRRGDDYGYTF	TGTGCCAGCGGGCGGCGCGGGGATGACTATGGCTACACCTTC
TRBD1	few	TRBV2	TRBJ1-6	CASSVARRTGGNSPLHF	TGTGCCAGCAGTGTCGCCAGGAGGACAGGGGGGAATTCACCCCTCCACTTT
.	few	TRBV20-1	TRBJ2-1	CSARAGGTAGAYEQFF	TGCAGTGCTAGAGCTGGGGGGACAGCGGGAGCCTATGAGCAGTTCTTC
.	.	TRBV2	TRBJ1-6	CTSKLGSEYNSPLHF	TGTACCAGCAAGCTTGGATCAGAGTATAATTCACCCCTCCACTTT
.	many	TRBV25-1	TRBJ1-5	CASSHGQTYQPQHF	TGTGCCAGCAGTCACGGACAGACCTATCAGCCCCAGCATTTT
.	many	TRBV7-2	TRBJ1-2	CANRLLTGGYGYTF	TGTGCCAACCGGCTGTTGACGGGAGGGTATGGCTACACCTTC
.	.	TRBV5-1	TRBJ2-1	CASSPSNEQFF	TGCGCCAGCAGCCCCTCAAATGAGCAGTTCTTC
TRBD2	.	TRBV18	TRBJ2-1	CASSPRIGTSGDNEQFF	TGTGCCAGCTCACCACGGATCGGGACTAGCGGGGACAATGAGCAGTTCTTC
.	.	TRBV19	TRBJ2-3	CASSTPGASGDTQYF	TGTGCCAGTAGTACGCCGGGCGCGAGCGGAGATACGCAGTATTTT
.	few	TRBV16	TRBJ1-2	CASSQRSGDGYTF	TGTGCCAGCAGCCAAAGATCGGGGGATGGCTACACCTTC
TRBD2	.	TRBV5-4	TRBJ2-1	CASSLGGLASEQFF	TGTGCCAGCAGCTTGGGGGGACTAGCGAGTGAGCAGTTCTTC
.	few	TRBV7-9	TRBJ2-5	CASSLAGVLETQYF	TGTGCCAGCAGCTTAGCAGGGGTATTAGAGACCCAGTACTTC
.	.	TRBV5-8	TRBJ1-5	CASSLGIHSSQPQHF	TGTGCCAGCAGCCTGGGCATACATAGCAGTCAGCCCCAGCATTTT
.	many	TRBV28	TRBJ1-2	CASSFPRRGDYGYTF	TGTGCCAGCAGTTTTCCTCGACGGGGGGATTATGGCTACACCTTC
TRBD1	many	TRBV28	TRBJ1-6	CASSPGTGGSPLHF	TGTGCCAGCAGTCCTGGGACAGGGGGTTCACCCCTCCACTTT
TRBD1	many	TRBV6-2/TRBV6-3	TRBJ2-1	CASTPTGVGEQFF	TGTGCCAGCACCCCGACAGGGGTTGGTGAGCAGTTCTTC
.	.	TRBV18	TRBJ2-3	CASSPPSTDTQYF	TGTGCCAGCTCACCACCAAGCACAGATACGCAGTATTTT
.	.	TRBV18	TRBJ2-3	CASSPTSGHTDTQYF	TGTGCCAGCTCACCAACCAGCGGACACACAGATACGCAGTATTTT
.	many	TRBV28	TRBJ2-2	CASSPRNTGELFF	TGTGCCAGCAGTCCCCGAAACACCGGGGAGCTGTTTTTT
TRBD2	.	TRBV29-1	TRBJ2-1	CSVERGVRFF	TGCAGCGTTGAACGGGGGGTTCGGTTCTTC
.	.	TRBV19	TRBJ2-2	CASSTGTSDTGELFF	TGTGCCAGTAGTACAGGGACCTCGGACACCGGGGAGCTGTTTTTT
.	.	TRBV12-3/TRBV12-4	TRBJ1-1	CASTWTSLTTEAFF	TGTGCCAGCACCTGGACGAGTCTAACAACTGAAGCTTTCTTT
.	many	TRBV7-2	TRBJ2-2	CASSQTSSTGELFF	TGTGCCAGCAGCCAAACTAGTTCCACCGGGGAGCTGTTTTTT
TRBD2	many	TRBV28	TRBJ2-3	CASSPSSLAGKDTQYF	TGTGCCAGCAGTCCATCAAGCCTAGCGGGAAAAGATACGCAGTATTTT
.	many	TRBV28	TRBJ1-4	CASSLGNEKLFF	TGTGCCAGCAGTTTAGGGAATGAAAAACTGTTTTTT
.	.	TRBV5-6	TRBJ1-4	CASSPNRERGEKLFF	TGTGCCAGCAGCCCAAACAGGGAACGAGGTGAAAAACTGTTTTTT
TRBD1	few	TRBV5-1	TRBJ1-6	CASSPGQGLVNSPLHF	TGCGCCAGCAGCCCGGGACAGGGCTTGGTAAATTCACCCCTCCACTTT
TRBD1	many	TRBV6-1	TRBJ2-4	CASSPRDRGRLAKNIQYF	TGTGCCAGCAGTCCCAGGGACAGGGGTCGCCTAGCCAAAAACATTCAGTACTTC
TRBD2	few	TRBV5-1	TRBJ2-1	CASSTGLLSYNEQFF	TGCGCCAGCAGCACGGGACTACTATCCTACAATGAGCAGTTCTTC
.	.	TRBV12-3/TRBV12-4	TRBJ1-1	CASSLKRVTEAFF	TGTGCCAGCAGTTTGAAGAGAGTAACTGAAGCTTTCTTT
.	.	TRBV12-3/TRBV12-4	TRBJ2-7	CASSPANGRAYEQYF	TGTGCCAGCAGCCCCGCGAATGGGCGGGCCTACGAGCAGTACTTC
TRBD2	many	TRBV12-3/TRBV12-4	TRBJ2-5	CASSLGGGVPQETQYF	TGTGCCAGCAGTTTAGGGGGGGGAGTTCCCCAAGAGACCCAGTACTTC
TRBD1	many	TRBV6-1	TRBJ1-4	CASSPLTGGNEKLFF	TGTGCCAGCAGTCCTCTCACAGGGGGAAATGAAAAACTGTTTTTT
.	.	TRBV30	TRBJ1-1	CAWSEGFEAFF	TGTGCCTGGAGTGAGGGTTTTGAAGCTTTCTTT
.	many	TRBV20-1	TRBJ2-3	CSATPGGTDTQYF	TGCAGTGCTACCCCAGGAGGCACAGATACGCAGTATTTT
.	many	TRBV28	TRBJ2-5	CASSQGGRTQETQYF	TGTGCCAGCAGTCAGGGAGGACGGACTCAAGAGACCCAGTACTTC
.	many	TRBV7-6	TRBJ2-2	CASSLDGSSGTGELFF	TGTGCCAGCAGCTTAGATGGAAGTAGTGGCACCGGGGAGCTGTTTTTT
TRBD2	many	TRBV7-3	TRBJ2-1	CASSVVASGIGYEQFF	TGTGCCAGCAGCGTAGTTGCCAGCGGGATCGGCTATGAGCAGTTCTTC
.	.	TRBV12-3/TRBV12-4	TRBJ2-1	CATLLHSSYNEQFF	TGTGCCACCCTGCTGCACAGCTCCTACAATGAGCAGTTCTTC
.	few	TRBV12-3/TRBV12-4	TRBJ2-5	CASTRGDSNQGTQYF	TGTGCCAGCACCCGAGGGGATAGTAATCAAGGGACCCAGTACTTC
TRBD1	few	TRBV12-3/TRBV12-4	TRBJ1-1	CASTNPDRGRTEAFF	TGTGCCAGCACCAATCCCGACAGGGGTAGGACTGAAGCTTTCTTT
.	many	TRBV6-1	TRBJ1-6	CASSVLMSDSPLHF	TGTGCCAGCAGTGTTTTGATGTCTGATTCACCCCTCCACTTT